The 21 T cell receptor beta chains reported below all come from one sample, sequenced in a study of long-term antiretroviral therapy in people with HIV. immunoSEQ v3.0 was run at survey level. Profiled with immunoSEQ multiplex PCR; TCRdb holds only in-frame clones, not every one. The data contain around 30,000 clones, around 85% of them singletons. The material sequenced was unsorted PBMCs, taken 2.3 years after starting antiretroviral therapy. The receptors here all came from a man aged 40-50 years with HIV.

This clone was observed once. This sequence joins TRBV25-1 and TRBJ2-3, with D hard to call. Between the trimmed V and J ends, which lost 6 bases and 0 bases, there was a span of 16 bases. CDR3 size: 16 residues. Germline assignment: CDR1 MGHDK and CDR2 SYGVNS. Here the CDR3 DNA reads TGTGCCAGCAGCCCGGCGGCCGGCCCTAGCACAGATACGCAGTATTTT. Translating gives CASSPAAGPSTDTQYF.

The chain is built from TRBV4-1 and TRBJ1-2; D remains ambiguous. This CDR3 region has 11 residues. From germline, CDR1 is MGHRA and CDR2 YSYEKL. V was trimmed by 0 bases and J by 13 bases, leaving 9 bases between them. DNA for the CDR3: TGCGCCAGCAGCCAAGACAGACGACGCACCTTC. This encodes CASSQDRRRTF.

The rearrangement uses TRBV7-9 and TRBJ2-1, with 8 bases that match TRBD2. CDR1 and CDR2 from the germline V gene are SEHNR and FQNEAQ (reference sequence). Losses at the gene ends were 1 base for V and 10 bases for J; bases not matched to a gene: 9. The CDR3 runs 15 residues. CDR3 DNA: TGTGCCAGCAGCTTAGTTTCGGGGGGGGCCGAAGAGCAGTTCTTC. This translates into CASSLVSGGAEEQFF.

This clone was observed a handful of times. V gene TRBV2 combines with J gene TRBJ1-2; D call uncertain. CDR3 length: 12 amino acids. The V end was cut by 6 bases, the J end by 7 bases, with 12 bases between. Germline V CDR1 and CDR2: SNHLY, FYNNEI. Here the CDR3 reads CASRGLGSGYTF. The DNA of the CDR3 is TGTGCCAGCAGGGGCCTAGGGAGTGGCTACACCTTC. The variable domain in full, with the rest retrieved from reference TRBV2 and TRBJ1-2, is EPEVTQTPSHQVTQMGQEVILRCVPISNHLYFYWYRQILGQKVEFLVSFYNNEISEKSEIFDDQFSVERPDGSNFTLKIRSTKLEDSAMYFCASRGLGSGYTFGSGTRLTVV.

The V and J genes are TRBV27 and TRBJ1-4, with D possibly TRBD1 on 5 matching bases. Between the trimmed V and J ends, which lost 8 bases and 6 bases, there was a span of 19 bases. CDR3 length: 15 amino acids. Germline V gives CDR1 MNHEY, CDR2 SMNVEV (reference sequence). For the CDR3, the DNA is TGTGCCAGCCGAAGGGACGTGGGCGTCGATGAAAAACTGTTTTTT. As protein: CASRRDVGVDEKLFF. Complete variable domain (other parts from reference TRBV27 and TRBJ1-4): EAQVTQNPRYLITVTGKKLTVTCSQNMNHEYMSWYRQDPGLGLRQIYYSMNVEVTDKGDVPEGYKVSRKEKRNFPLILESPSPNQTSLYFCASRRDVGVDEKLFFGSGTQLSVL.

This chain joins TRBV5-1 and TRBJ2-5; 8 nucleotides agree with TRBD1. The germline V gene encodes CDR1 SGHRS and CDR2 YFSETQ. With 3 bases clipped from V and 5 bases from J, the junction kept 9 bases outside the gene matches. CDR3 length: 15 amino acids. CDR3 sequence: CASSYPTGDRETQYF. As DNA, the CDR3 is TGCGCCAGCAGCTATCCGACAGGGGATAGGGAGACCCAGTACTTC. The full variable domain, rest sourced from reference TRBV5-1 and TRBJ2-5, is KAGVTQTPRYLIKTRGQQVTLSCSPISGHRSVSWYQQTPGQGLQFLFEYFSETQRNKGNFPGRFSGRQFSNSRSEMNVSTLELGDSALYLCASSYPTGDRETQYFGPGTRLLVL.

The chain is built from TRBV13 and TRBJ2-2, with D possibly matching TRBD1 (6 bases). V was trimmed by 4 bases and J by 5 bases, leaving 17 bases between them. The CDR3 loop spans 16 amino acids. Germline V gene lookup returns CDR1 PRHDT and CDR2 FYEKMQ (reference sequence). In DNA form, the CDR3 reads TGTGCCAGCAGCTCCCAAAATCCCACAGGGACCGGGGAGCTGTTTTTT. It specifies CASSSQNPTGTGELFF.

The chain employs TRBV5-6 and TRBJ2-3; 7 bases line up with TRBD1. The CDR3 has 17 amino acids. The V gene end was trimmed by 1 base and the J gene end by 0 bases; junction bases not matched to a gene: 8. CDR1 is SGHDT and CDR2 is YYEEEE in the germline V gene. CDR3 amino acids: CASSLPIGDSSTDTQYF. The CDR3 DNA reads as TGTGCCAGCAGCTTGCCGATTGGGGACAGCAGCACAGATACGCAGTATTTT.

DNA of the CDR3: TGCGCCAGCAGCTTGGACAGGGGGCGCCAACACGAGCAGTACTTC. Translated: CASSLDRGRQHEQYF. The rearrangement links TRBV5-1 to TRBJ2-7; the match to TRBD1 covers 9 bases. Losses at the gene ends were 0 bases for V and 5 bases for J; bases not matched to a gene: 6. CDR1 SGHRS and CDR2 YFSETQ come from the germline V gene. This CDR3 has 15 residues.

The chain employs TRBV5-1 and TRBJ2-3; D assignment may be TRBD1 or TRBD2 (5 bases each). Trimming removed 6 bases from V and 2 bases from J, with 10 bases in between. Germline-derived CDR1 and CDR2 are SGHRS and YFSETQ. This CDR3 has 13 residues. CDR3 region: CASTEGITDTQYF. The CDR3 DNA reads as TGCGCCAGCACTGAGGGGATCACAGATACGCAGTATTTT.

V gene TRBV5-1 combines with J gene TRBJ1-1, with D possibly matching TRBD1 (5 bases). Trimming cost V 7 bases and J 3 bases, with 16 bases left between them. Germline CDR1 is SGHRS and CDR2 is YFSETQ. The CDR3 loop spans 14 amino acids. CDR3 loop: CASYLNMGDTEAFF. DNA for the CDR3: TGCGCCAGCTACCTGAATATGGGGGACACTGAAGCTTTCTTT. The entire variable domain, with the rest obtained from reference TRBV5-1 and TRBJ1-1, is as follows: KAGVTQTPRYLIKTRGQQVTLSCSPISGHRSVSWYQQTPGQGLQFLFEYFSETQRNKGNFPGRFSGRQFSNSRSEMNVSTLELGDSALYLCASYLNMGDTEAFFGQGTRLTVV.

The chain uses TRBV27 and TRBJ2-7, with D possibly called TRBD1 or TRBD2 (5 bases each). Trimming took 7 bases from V and 3 from J, leaving 19 bases between them. Germline-derived CDR1 and CDR2 are MNHEY and SMNVEV (reference sequence). The CDR3 extends over 15 amino acids. The CDR3 DNA reads as TGTGCCAGCATGCCAAACGGGGCACGGATCTACGAGCAGTACTTC. Protein: CASMPNGARIYEQYF.

The chain links TRBV6-1 to TRBJ2-1; 14 nucleotides match TRBD2. The CDR3 has 19 residues. Germline CDR1 reads MNHNS; CDR2 reads SASEGT. V trimming: 3 bases; J trimming: 8 bases; junction bases outside the gene matches: 15. The CDR3 region is CASSDPDGEGLAGADEQFF. Here the CDR3 DNA reads TGTGCCAGCAGTGACCCGGACGGCGAGGGACTAGCGGGAGCAGATGAGCAGTTCTTC.

This clone appeared a single time. CDR3 in amino acids: CARDLGTEAFF. For the CDR3, the DNA is TGTGCCCGCGACCTAGGCACTGAAGCTTTCTTT. The genes are TRBV30 and TRBJ1-1; D is undetermined. There are 11 residues in the CDR3. Germline V CDR1 and CDR2: GTSNPN, SVGIG (reference sequence). Trimming took off 8 bases at V and 4 bases at J, with 11 bases between the two ends. Full variable domain (outside the CDR3, taken from reference TRBV30 and TRBJ1-1): SQTIHQWPATLVQPVGSPLSLECTVEGTSNPNLYWYRQAAGRGLQLLFYSVGIGQISSEVPQNLSASRPQDRQFILSSKKLLLSDSGFYLCARDLGTEAFFGQGTRLTVV.

The chain is built from TRBV29-1 and TRBJ1-5; TRBD1 is a possible D gene (6 bases). The V and J ends lost 4 bases and 1 base respectively, with 11 bases between them. Germline V gene data show CDR1 as SQVTM and CDR2 as ANQGSEA. The CDR3 has 14 residues. CDR3 nucleotide sequence: TGCAGCGTTGCTTTGGGGGCCAGCAATCAGCCCCAGCATTTT. This gives the protein CSVALGASNQPQHF.

The chain links TRBV6-1 to TRBJ2-2; 7 positions match TRBD1. Germline-derived CDR1 and CDR2 are MNHNS and SASEGT. The junction had 9 bases not matched to a gene; V was cut back by 4 bases and J by 7 bases. The CDR3 sequence is 15 residues long. CDR3 in amino acids: CASSVRDSSIGELFF. The CDR3, as DNA: TGTGCCAGCAGTGTCCGGGACAGTTCTATCGGGGAGCTGTTTTTT.

The chain uses TRBV5-6 and TRBJ1-2; TRBD1 agrees at 9 bases. V gave up 5 bases and J gave up 3 bases; unmatched junction bases: 8. Germline lookup yields CDR1 SGHDT and CDR2 YYEEEE. The CDR3 contains 15 residues. Here the CDR3 reads CASRQGAGQDYGYTF. CDR3 in DNA: TGTGCCAGCAGACAGGGGGCGGGCCAAGACTATGGCTACACCTTC. The complete variable domain, with remaining parts taken from reference TRBV5-6 and TRBJ1-2, reads DAGVTQSPTHLIKTRGQQVTLRCSPKSGHDTVSWYQQALGQGPQFIFQYYEEEERQRGNFPDRFSGHQFPNYSSELNVNALLLGDSALYLCASRQGAGQDYGYTFGSGTRLTVV.

The rearrangement links TRBV7-8 to TRBJ2-1, with D unclear. Germline V gene data show CDR1 as SGHVS and CDR2 as FQNEAQ. The germline V and J ends were trimmed by 1 base and 6 bases, with 4 bases remaining between them. The CDR3 has 12 amino acids. The CDR3 sequence is CASSLGVNEQFF. The CDR3, as DNA: TGTGCCAGCAGCTTAGGCGTCAATGAGCAGTTCTTC. Combining the CDR3 with reference TRBV7-8 and TRBJ2-1 gives the whole variable domain GAGVSQSPRYKVAKRGQDVALRCDPISGHVSLFWYQQALGQGPEFLTYFQNEAQLDKSGLPSDRFFAERPEGSVSTLKIQRTQQEDSAVYLCASSLGVNEQFFGPGTRLTVL.

The rearrangement uses TRBV5-5 and TRBJ1-2; no reliable D call. V was trimmed by 0 bases and J by 1 base, leaving 10 bases between them. The CDR3 length is 15 residues. CDR1 SGHKS and CDR2 YYEKEE come from the germline V gene (reference sequence). The CDR3 sequence: CASSLGAGSNYGYTF. In DNA, the CDR3 is TGTGCCAGCAGCTTGGGTGCGGGGAGTAACTATGGCTACACCTTC.

This chain connects TRBV6-1 to TRBJ1-1, with D tentatively TRBD1 (6 bases). V dropped 5 bases and J dropped 0 bases, with 13 bases sitting between them. The CDR3 spans 15 residues. Germline CDR1 MNHNS, CDR2 SASEGT. The CDR3 protein is CASSPRTALNTEAFF. The DNA for the CDR3 is TGTGCCAGCAGTCCCCGGACAGCACTGAACACTGAAGCTTTCTTT.

V and J are TRBV19 and TRBJ1-5; 7 nucleotides line up with TRBD1. Germline V gives CDR1 LNHDA, CDR2 SQIVND (reference sequence). This CDR3 is built from 17 residues. The J segment lost 0 bases and the V segment lost 2 bases, leaving 7 bases of the junction unmatched. CDR3 coding DNA: TGTGCCAGTAGTATACCCGGACAGGTTGATAGCAATCAGCCCCAGCATTTT. It encodes CASSIPGQVDSNQPQHF.